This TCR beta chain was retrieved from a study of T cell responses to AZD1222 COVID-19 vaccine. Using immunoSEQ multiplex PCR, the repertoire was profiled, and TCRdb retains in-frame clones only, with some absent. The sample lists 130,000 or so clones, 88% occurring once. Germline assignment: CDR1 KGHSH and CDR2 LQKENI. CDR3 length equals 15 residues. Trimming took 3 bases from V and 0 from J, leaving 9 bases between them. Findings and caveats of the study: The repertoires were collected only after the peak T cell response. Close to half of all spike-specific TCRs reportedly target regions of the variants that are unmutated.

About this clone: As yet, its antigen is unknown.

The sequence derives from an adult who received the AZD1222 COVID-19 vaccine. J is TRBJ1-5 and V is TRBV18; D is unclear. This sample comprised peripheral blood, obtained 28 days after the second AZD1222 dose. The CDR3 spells CASSPTDVSNQPQHF. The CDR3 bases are TGTGCCAGCTCACCCACGGACGTTAGCAATCAGCCCCAGCATTTT.